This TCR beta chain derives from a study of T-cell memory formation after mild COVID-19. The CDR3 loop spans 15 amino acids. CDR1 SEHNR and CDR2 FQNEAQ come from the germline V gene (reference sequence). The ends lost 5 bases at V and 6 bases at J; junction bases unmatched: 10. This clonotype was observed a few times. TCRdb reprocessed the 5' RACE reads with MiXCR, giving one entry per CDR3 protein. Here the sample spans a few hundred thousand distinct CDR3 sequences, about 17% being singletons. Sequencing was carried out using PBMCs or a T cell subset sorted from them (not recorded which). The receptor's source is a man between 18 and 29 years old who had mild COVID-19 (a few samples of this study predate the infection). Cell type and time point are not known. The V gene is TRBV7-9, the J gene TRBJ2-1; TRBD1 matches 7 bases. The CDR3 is CASSPGTAALNEQFF. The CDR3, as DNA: TGTGCCAGCAGCCCGGGGACAGCCGCCCTCAATGAGCAGTTCTTC.